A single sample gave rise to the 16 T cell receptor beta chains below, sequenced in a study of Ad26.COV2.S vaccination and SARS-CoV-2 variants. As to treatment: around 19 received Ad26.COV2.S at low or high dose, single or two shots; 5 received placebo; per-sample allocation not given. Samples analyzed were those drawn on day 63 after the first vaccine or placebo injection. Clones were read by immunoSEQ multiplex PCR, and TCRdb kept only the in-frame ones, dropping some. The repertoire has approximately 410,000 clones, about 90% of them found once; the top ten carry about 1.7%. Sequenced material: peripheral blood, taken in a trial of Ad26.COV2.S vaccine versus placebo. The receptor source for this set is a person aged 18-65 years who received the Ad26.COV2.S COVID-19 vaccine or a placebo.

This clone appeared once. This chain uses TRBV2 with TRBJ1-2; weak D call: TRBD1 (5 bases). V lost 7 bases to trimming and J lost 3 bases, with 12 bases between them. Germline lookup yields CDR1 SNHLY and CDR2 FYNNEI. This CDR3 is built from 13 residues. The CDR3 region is CASNWGGDYGYTF. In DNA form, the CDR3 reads TGTGCCAGCAATTGGGGGGGTGACTATGGCTACACCTTC.

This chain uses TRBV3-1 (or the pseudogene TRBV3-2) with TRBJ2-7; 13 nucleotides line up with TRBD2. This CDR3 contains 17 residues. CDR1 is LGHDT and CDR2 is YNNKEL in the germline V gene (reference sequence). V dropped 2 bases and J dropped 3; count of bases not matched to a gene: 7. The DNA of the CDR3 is TGTGCCAGCAGCCAATGGACTAGCGGGGGAAATCTCTACGAGCAGTACTTC. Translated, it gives CASSQWTSGGNLYEQYF.

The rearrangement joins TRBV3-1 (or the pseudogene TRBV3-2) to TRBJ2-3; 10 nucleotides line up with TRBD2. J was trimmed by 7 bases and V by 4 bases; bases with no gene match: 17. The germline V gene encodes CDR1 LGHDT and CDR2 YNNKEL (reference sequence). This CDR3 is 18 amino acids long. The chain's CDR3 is CASSRKAGGRSPTNTQYF. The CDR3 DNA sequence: TGTGCCAGCAGCCGTAAAGCGGGGGGGCGATCTCCGACGAATACGCAGTATTTT.

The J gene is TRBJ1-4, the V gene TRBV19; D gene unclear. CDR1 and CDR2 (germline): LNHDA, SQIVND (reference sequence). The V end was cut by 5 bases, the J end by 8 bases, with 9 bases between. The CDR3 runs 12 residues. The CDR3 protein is CASSPTEEKLFF. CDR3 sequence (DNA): TGTGCCAGTAGTCCGACTGAGGAAAAACTGTTTTTT.

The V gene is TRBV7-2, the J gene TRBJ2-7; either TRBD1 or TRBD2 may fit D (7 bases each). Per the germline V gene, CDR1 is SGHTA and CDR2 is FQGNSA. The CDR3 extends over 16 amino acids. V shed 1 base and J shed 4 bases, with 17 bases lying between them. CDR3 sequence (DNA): TGTGCCAGCAGCTTAGATTGGGCAGGGGGGGATTACGAGCAGTACTTC. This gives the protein CASSLDWAGGDYEQYF.

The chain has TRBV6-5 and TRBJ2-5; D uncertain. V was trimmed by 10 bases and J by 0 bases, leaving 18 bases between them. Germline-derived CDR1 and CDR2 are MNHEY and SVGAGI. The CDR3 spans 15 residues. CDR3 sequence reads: CATFTLQDYQETQYF. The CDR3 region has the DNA TGTGCCACTTTCACGCTCCAGGATTACCAAGAGACCCAGTACTTC.

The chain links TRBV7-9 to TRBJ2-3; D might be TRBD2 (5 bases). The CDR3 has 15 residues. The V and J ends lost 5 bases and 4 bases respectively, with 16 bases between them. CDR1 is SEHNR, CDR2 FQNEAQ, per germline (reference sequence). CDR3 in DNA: TGTGCCAGCAGCCCTCGCGCCGCGGACTCAGATACGCAGTATTTT. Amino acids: CASSPRAADSDTQYF.

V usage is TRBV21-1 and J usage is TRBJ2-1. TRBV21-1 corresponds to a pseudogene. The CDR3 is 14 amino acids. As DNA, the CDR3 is TGTGCCAGCAGCAGGAGAGGGGAAAACAATGAGCAGTTCTTC. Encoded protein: CASSRRGENNEQFF.

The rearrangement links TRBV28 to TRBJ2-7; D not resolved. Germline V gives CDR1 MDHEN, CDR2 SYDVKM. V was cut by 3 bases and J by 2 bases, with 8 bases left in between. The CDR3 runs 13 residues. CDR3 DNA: TGTGCCAGCAGTTTCCAAGGGACCTACGAGCAGTACTTC. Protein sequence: CASSFQGTYEQYF.

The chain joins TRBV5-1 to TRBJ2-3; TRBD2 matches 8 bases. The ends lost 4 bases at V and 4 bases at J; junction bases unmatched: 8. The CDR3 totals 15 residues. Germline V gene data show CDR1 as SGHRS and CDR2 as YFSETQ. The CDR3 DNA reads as TGCGCCAGCAGCGCCGGGGGGGCCCCCGCAGATACGCAGTATTTT. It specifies CASSAGGAPADTQYF.

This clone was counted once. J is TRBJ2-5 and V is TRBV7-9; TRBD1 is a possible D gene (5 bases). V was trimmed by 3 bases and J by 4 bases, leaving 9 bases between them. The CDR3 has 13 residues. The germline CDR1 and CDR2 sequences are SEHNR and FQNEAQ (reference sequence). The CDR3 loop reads CASSFRQGETQYF. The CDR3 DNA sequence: TGTGCCAGCAGCTTCCGGCAGGGAGAGACCCAGTACTTC.

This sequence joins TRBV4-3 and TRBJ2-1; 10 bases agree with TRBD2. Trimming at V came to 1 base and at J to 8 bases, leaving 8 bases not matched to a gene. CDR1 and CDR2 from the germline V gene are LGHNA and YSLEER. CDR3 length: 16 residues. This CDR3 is CASSQGLAGEGDEQFF. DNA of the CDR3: TGCGCCAGCAGCCAAGGGCTAGCGGGGGAAGGGGATGAGCAGTTCTTC.

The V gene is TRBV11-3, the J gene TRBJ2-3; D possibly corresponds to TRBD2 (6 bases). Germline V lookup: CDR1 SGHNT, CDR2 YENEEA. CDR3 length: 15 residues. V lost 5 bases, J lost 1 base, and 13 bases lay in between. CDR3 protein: CASSPPGVGTDTQYF. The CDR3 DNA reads TGTGCCAGCAGCCCCCCGGGGGTCGGCACAGATACGCAGTATTTT.

This CDR3 is CASSIRGPGELFF. The CDR3 coding sequence is TGTGCCAGTAGTATCAGGGGTCCCGGGGAGCTGTTTTTT. V usage is TRBV19 and J usage is TRBJ2-2, with a weak D call TRBD1 (6 bases). The CDR3 covers 13 residues. The V gene lost 3 bases and the J gene lost 6 bases, with 8 bases spanning the gap. Looked up from germline, CDR1 is LNHDA and CDR2 is SQIVND (reference sequence).

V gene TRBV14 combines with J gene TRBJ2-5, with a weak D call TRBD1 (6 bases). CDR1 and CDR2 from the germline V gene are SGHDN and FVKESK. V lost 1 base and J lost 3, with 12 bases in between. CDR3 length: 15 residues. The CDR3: CASSQGWTVKETQYF. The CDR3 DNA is TGTGCCAGCAGCCAAGGATGGACAGTAAAAGAGACCCAGTACTTC.

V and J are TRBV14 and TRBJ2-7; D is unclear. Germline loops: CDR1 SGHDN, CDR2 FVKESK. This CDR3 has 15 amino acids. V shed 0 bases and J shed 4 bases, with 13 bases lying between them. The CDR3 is CASSQDRRINYEQYF. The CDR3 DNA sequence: TGTGCCAGCAGCCAAGATCGAAGAATTAATTACGAGCAGTACTTC.